This T cell receptor beta chain was retrieved from a study of post-analysis software for immune sequencing data. Across the study: Relapsing-remitting, secondary progressive and progressive-relapsing multiple sclerosis courses were included. Findings and limits, study-wide: Included in a set of a few TRBV segments more frequent in patients than controls were TRBV5-6, TRBV5-1 and TRBV20-1. Significantly decreased normalized Chao1 diversity was recorded for multiple sclerosis patients relative to controls.

In its sample, this clonotype was seen a few times. Its antigen is still unknown. cDNA libraries for TCR beta contained unique molecular identifiers. T cells numbering roughly 1 to 10 million yielded approximately 500,000 cDNA molecules. TCRdb analysed the PCR reads with MiXCR anew, one entry per CDR3 protein. The table shows fewer than 850,000 distinct CDR3 sequences, with roughly 27% occurring only once. The CDR3 is made up of 12 amino acids. The ends were cut back, 7 bases at V and 7 bases at J, with 11 bases in the middle. The germline CDR1 and CDR2 sequences are MDHEN and SYDVKM. Material for sequencing was blood. The source is a girl aged 5 to 17 with multiple sclerosis. The rearrangement uses TRBV28 and TRBJ2-1; no clear D gene. The DNA for the CDR3 is TGTGCCAGCATGTTTGTGGGGAATGAGCAGTTCTTC. Encoded protein: CASMFVGNEQFF.